This T cell receptor (beta chain) emerged from a study of blood T cell repertoires in COVID-19. Study in general: COVID-19 samples, acute and convalescent, were from the United States, Italy and Spain. Sources were T cells, B-cell-depleted T cells, or PBMCs; the material itself was cDNA or gDNA.

In the authors' workflow: Amplifying reference gene primers gave estimates of nucleated cell counts. Generated by immunoSEQ multiplex PCR, the TCRdb table keeps only in-frame clones and is missing some. The V and J calls and clone size are taken from that table; D and trimming were inferred from the DNA. This repertoire shows roughly 170,000 clones, roughly 88% found once; its top ten account for 1% to 1.5%. CDR3 length equals 14 residues. The V and J ends lost 5 bases and 5 bases respectively, with 15 bases between them. CDR1 is SGHNT, CDR2 YENEEA, per germline. J is TRBJ1-1 and V is TRBV11-3; perhaps TRBD1 as D (5 bases). This TCR was sampled from a man aged 60 to 75 who had recovered from COVID-19. Sequenced: peripheral blood. The CDR3 loop reads CASSRGGSGTEAFF. Written as DNA, the CDR3 is TGTGCCAGCAGCCGCGGGGGGTCCGGTACTGAAGCTTTCTTT. Using reference TRBV11-3 and TRBJ1-1 for the parts outside the CDR3, the full variable domain is EAGVVQSPRYKIIEKKQPVAFWCNPISGHNTLYWYLQNLGQGPELLIRYENEEAVDDSQLPKDRFSAERLKGVDSTLKIQPAELGDSAVYLCASSRGGSGTEAFFGQGTRLTVV.